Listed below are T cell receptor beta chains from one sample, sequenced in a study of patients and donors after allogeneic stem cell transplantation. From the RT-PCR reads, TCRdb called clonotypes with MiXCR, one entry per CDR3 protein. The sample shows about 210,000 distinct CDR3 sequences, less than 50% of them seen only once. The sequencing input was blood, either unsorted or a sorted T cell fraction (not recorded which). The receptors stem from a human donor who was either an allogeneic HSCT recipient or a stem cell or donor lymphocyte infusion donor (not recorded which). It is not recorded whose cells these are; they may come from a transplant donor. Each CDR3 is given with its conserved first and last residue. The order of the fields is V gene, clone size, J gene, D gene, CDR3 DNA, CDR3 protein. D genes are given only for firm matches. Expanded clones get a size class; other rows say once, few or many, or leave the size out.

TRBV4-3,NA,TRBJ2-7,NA,TGCGCCAGCAGGCAAGGGACGGGGAGTTCCTACGAGCAGTACTTC,CASRQGTGSSYEQYF
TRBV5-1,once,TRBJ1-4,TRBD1,TGCGCCAGCAGCTTGGCCAGGGGGCGGGATGAAAAACTGTTTTTT,CASSLARGRDEKLFF
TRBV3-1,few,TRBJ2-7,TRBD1,TGTGCCAGCGGACAGGGGGCTTACGAGCAGTACTTC,CASGQGAYEQYF
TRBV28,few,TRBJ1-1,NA,TGTGCCAGCAGAGCAGGGGCCACTCCCCCTGAAGCTTTCTTT,CASRAGATPPEAFF
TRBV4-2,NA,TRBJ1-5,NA,TGTGCCAGCAGCCAAGGCTATGGCAATCAGCCCCAGCATTTT,CASSQGYGNQPQHF
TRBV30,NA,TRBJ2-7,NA,TGTGCCTGGAGTGTACGCCGGGCCTCCTACGAGCAGTACTTC,CAWSVRRASYEQYF
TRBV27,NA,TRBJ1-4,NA,TGTGCCAGCAGCTCGACAGGAGTCACGCGTAATGAAAAACTGTTTTTT,CASSSTGVTRNEKLFF
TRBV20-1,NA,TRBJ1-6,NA,TGCAGTGCTACCGAAGGACAGCCCTATAATTCACCCCTCCACTTT,CSATEGQPYNSPLHF
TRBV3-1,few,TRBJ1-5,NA,TGTGCCAGCAGCCAGTATTTATCCAATCAGCCCCAGCATTTT,CASSQYLSNQPQHF
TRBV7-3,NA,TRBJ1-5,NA,TGTGCCTTCGGGGGGGCGAGTTACAATCAGCCCCAGCATTTT,CAFGGASYNQPQHF
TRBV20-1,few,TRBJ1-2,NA,TGCAGTGCTAGTCCCCGGGGAGGGGCGCTCTATGGCTACACCTTC,CSASPRGGALYGYTF
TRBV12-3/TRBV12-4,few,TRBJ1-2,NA,TGTGCCAGCAGTTTAGGTCGGGGAGCTAACTATGGCTACACCTTC,CASSLGRGANYGYTF
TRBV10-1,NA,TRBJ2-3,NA,TGCGCCAGCAATCCGGGACTCGAGACAGATACGCAGTATTTT,CASNPGLETDTQYF
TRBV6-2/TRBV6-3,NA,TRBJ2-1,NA,TGTGCCAGCAGTCTTGACAGGCCAACCTACAATGAGCAGTTCTTC,CASSLDRPTYNEQFF
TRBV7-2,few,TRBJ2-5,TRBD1,TGTGCCAGCAGCGTAAAATCAGGGGGCCGCCAAGAGACCCAGTACTTC,CASSVKSGGRQETQYF
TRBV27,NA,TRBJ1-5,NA,TGTGCCAGCAGTTCCAGGTTTAATCAGCCCCAGCATTTT,CASSSRFNQPQHF
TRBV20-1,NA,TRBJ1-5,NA,TGCAGTGCTAGAGATCTGGGGAATCAGCCCCAGCATTTT,CSARDLGNQPQHF
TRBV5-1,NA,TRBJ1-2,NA,TGCGCCAGCAGCTTGGGGTTTCCAGGGTTTAATATTAGAGGCTACACCTTC,CASSLGFPGFNIRGYTF
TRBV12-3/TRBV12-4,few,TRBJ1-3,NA,TGTGCCAGCAGTTTAGCGGTAGAAGGAAACACCATATATTTT,CASSLAVEGNTIYF
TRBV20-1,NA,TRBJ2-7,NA,TGCAGTGCTAGCTACGGGGACGAGCAGTACTTC,CSASYGDEQYF
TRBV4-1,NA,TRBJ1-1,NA,TGCGCCAGCAGCCAAGATACGCGGGGCATGAACACTGAAGCTTTCTTT,CASSQDTRGMNTEAFF
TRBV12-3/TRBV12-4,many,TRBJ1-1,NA,TGTGCCAGCAGTTCGAGGACCACGAACACTGAAGCTTTCTTT,CASSSRTTNTEAFF
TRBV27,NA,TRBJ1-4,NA,TGTGCAAGCACTTCGAGGTGGGGCCGTCGAAAACTGTTTTTT,CASTSRWGRRKLFF
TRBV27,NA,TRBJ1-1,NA,TGTGCCAGCAGTTTATCGGAGGGGAACACTGAAGCTTTCTTT,CASSLSEGNTEAFF
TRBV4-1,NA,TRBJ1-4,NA,TGCGCCAGCAGCCAAGAGGGCAGGGCGGGTGAAAAACTGTTTTTT,CASSQEGRAGEKLFF
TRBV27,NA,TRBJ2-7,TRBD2,TGTGCCAGCAGTTTATTGGGACTAGCGGGGGGCTACGAGCAGTACTTC,CASSLLGLAGGYEQYF
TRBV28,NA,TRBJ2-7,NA,TGTGCCAGCAGTTTAGATCCTAGAACCTCCTACGAGCAGTACTTC,CASSLDPRTSYEQYF
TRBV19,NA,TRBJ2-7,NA,TGTGCCAGTAGTATAGACGGGACAATCTACGAGCAGTACTTC,CASSIDGTIYEQYF
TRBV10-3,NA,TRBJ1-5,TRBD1,TGTGCCATCAGTCGAGGGACAGGGGATCAGCCCCAGCATTTT,CAISRGTGDQPQHF
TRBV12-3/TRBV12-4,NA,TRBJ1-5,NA,TGTGCCAGCAGGGAGGGACGGTATCAGCCCCAGCATTTT,CASREGRYQPQHF
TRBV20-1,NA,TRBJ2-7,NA,TGCAGTGCTAGTAAGTCAGGATCCTACGAGCAGTACTTC,CSASKSGSYEQYF
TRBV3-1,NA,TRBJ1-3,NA,TGTGCCAGCAGCCTGGACCTGGGAAACACCACATATTTT,CASSLDLGNTTYF
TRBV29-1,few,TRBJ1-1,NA,TGCAGCGTTGGGGGGCCCCCCACTGAAGCTTTCTTT,CSVGGPPTEAFF
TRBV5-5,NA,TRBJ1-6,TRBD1,TGTGCCAGCAGCTTGGACTCGACAGGGTGGAATTCACCCCTCCACTTT,CASSLDSTGWNSPLHF
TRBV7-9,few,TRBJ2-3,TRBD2,TGTGCCAGCAGCATAATGAGCGGGGGCCTCACAGATACGCAGTATTTT,CASSIMSGGLTDTQYF
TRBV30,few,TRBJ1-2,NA,TGTGCCTGGACGTCCGGAGGTGGAGTAGATGGCTACACCTTC,CAWTSGGGVDGYTF
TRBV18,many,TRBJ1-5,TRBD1,TGTGCCAGCTCACACCAACAGGGGGCGAGGAATCAGCCCCAGCATTTT,CASSHQQGARNQPQHF
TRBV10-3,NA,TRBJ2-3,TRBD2,TGTGCCATCAGTGGCCGGGGGGATCACACAGATACGCAGTATTTT,CAISGRGDHTDTQYF
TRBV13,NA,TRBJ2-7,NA,TGTGCCAGCAGCTTAGAGAGGGGCCGACCCCACTTC,CASSLERGRPHF
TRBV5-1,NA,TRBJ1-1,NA,TGCGCCAGCAGCCTCGAGGGGCTGAGGACTTTCTTT,CASSLEGLRTFF
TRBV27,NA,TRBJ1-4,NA,TGTGCCAGCAGTTTATCGGGTACAACTAATGAAAAACTGTTTTTT,CASSLSGTTNEKLFF
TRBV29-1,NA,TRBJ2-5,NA,TGCAGCGTTGCGCCTTGGGATTCCACCCGGGAGACCCAGTACTTC,CSVAPWDSTRETQYF
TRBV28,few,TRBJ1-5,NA,TGTGCCAGCTCTGCTTACGGGGATCAGCCCCAGCATTTT,CASSAYGDQPQHF
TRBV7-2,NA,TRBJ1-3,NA,TGTGCCAGCAGCTTAGATATGCTAAGCTCTGGAAACACCATATATTTT,CASSLDMLSSGNTIYF
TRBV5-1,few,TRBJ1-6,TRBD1,TGCGCCAGCAGCTTACGTTCCAGGACAGGGGGCACGTTTGATAATTCACCCCTCCACTTT,CASSLRSRTGGTFDNSPLHF
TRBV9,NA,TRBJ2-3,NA,TGTGCCAGCAGCGTTACTGGGGATACGCAGTATTTT,CASSVTGDTQYF
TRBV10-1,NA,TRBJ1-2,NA,TGCGCCACCCTGACGGCTAACTATGGCTACACCTTC,CATLTANYGYTF
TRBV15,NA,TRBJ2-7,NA,TGTGCCACCAGCAGAGATTTAAAGAGCTCCTACGAGCAGTACTTC,CATSRDLKSSYEQYF
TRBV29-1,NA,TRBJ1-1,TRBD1,TGCAGCGTTGGGGACAGGAAGAACACTGAAGCTTTCTTT,CSVGDRKNTEAFF
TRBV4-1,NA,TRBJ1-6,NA,TGCGCCAGCAGCCAAGATTTGGGGGATCGGTATTCACCCCTCCACTTT,CASSQDLGDRYSPLHF
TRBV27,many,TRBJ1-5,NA,TGTGCCAGCAGTTTGGGGTGGAATCAGCCCCAGCATTTT,CASSLGWNQPQHF
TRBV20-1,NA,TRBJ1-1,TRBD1,TGCAGTGCTAGGACCTTGGACAGGGTGAACACTGAAGCTTTCTTT,CSARTLDRVNTEAFF
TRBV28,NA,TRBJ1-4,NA,TGTGCCAGCAGTCACATGGCAGGTACAACTAATGAAAAACTGTTTTTT,CASSHMAGTTNEKLFF
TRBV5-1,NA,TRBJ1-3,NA,TGCGCCAGCAGTTCGACGGTCGGAAACACCATATATTTT,CASSSTVGNTIYF
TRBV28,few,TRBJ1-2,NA,TGTGCCAGCAGTCGGTTTGCTCGGGGTAGCGGCTACACCTTC,CASSRFARGSGYTF
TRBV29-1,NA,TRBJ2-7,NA,TGCAGCGTACTACCGGATCGGGGGACAGCTCCCTACGAGCAGTACTTC,CSVLPDRGTAPYEQYF
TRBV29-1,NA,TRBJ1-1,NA,TGCAGCGCCGAGCGGGGGCCTGGGAACACTGAAGCTTTCTTT,CSAERGPGNTEAFF